This passage covers 7 T cell receptor beta chains from one sample sequenced in a study of OX40 agonist ivuxolimab in advanced cancers. The data were produced by immunoSEQ multiplex PCR, yet TCRdb's version contains in-frame clones alone and is incomplete. The data show roughly 76,000 clones, approximately 86% seen once. Specimen: CD4+ or CD8+ T cells sorted from blood, collected in a trial of the OX40 agonist ivuxolimab. These receptor sequences come from an adult with an advanced solid tumor such as melanoma, head and neck, liver or kidney cancer.

The chain combines TRBV19 with TRBJ2-5; D might be TRBD1 (6 bases). CDR3 size: 14 residues. Trimming removed 1 base at V and 4 bases at J, with 10 bases between. Germline V lookup: CDR1 LNHDA, CDR2 SQIVND (reference sequence). CDR3 amino acids: CASSIADSLETQYF. CDR3 coding DNA: TGTGCCAGTAGTATAGCGGACAGTTTAGAGACCCAGTACTTC. The variable domain in full, with the rest retrieved from reference TRBV19 and TRBJ2-5, is DGGITQSPKYLFRKEGQNVTLSCEQNLNHDAMYWYRQDPGQGLRLIYYSQIVNDFQKGDIAEGYSVSREKKESFPLTVTSAQKNPTAFYLCASSIADSLETQYFGPGTRLLVL.

The V and J genes are TRBV21-1 and TRBJ2-7; the table's TRBD2 call for D was not verified on the DNA. TRBV21-1 constitutes a pseudogene. This CDR3 comprises 17 residues. This CDR3 reads CASSKCLVPPRYHEQYF. CDR3 DNA sequence: TGTGCCAGCAGCAAATGCCTAGTTCCCCCTCGGTACCACGAGCAGTACTTC.

J is TRBJ2-2 and V is TRBV2, with D tentatively TRBD1 (5 bases). This CDR3 comprises 13 residues. The V gene lost 2 bases and the J gene lost 6 bases, with 7 bases spanning the gap. Germline values: CDR1 SNHLY, CDR2 FYNNEI. Written as DNA, the CDR3 is TGTGCCAGCAGTGAACCAGGGCCCGGGGAGCTGTTTTTT. It specifies CASSEPGPGELFF.

The chain joins TRBV7-2 to TRBJ1-5; D is ambiguous. Per the germline V gene, CDR1 is SGHTA and CDR2 is FQGNSA. The V and J ends lost 6 bases and 7 bases respectively, with 19 bases between them. The length of the CDR3 is 15 residues. The CDR3 spells CASRRSPSGEQPQHF. The CDR3 DNA follows: TGTGCCAGCAGGAGATCCCCGAGCGGAGAACAGCCCCAGCATTTT.

The J gene is TRBJ2-1, the V gene TRBV7-9; 8 bases agree with TRBD1. The ends lost 4 bases at V and 0 bases at J; junction bases unmatched: 11. CDR1 is SEHNR and CDR2 is FQNEAQ in the germline V gene (reference sequence). The CDR3 loop spans 18 amino acids. The CDR3 region has the DNA TGTGCCAGCAGCTCCTCCACCTGGACAGGGAGCTCCTACAATGAGCAGTTCTTC. Its protein product is CASSSSTWTGSSYNEQFF.

The chain has TRBV7-2 and TRBJ2-5, with D tentatively TRBD2 (7 bases). The CDR3 runs 12 residues. Trimming left V 7 bases short and J 9 bases short, with 15 bases between. Germline V gene lookup returns CDR1 SGHTA and CDR2 FQGNSA. Written as DNA, the CDR3 is TGTGCCAGCACCCTTCTGGGGGGGCCCCAGTACTTC. Protein: CASTLLGGPQYF.

V usage is TRBV28 and J usage is TRBJ1-6; D is ambiguous. Trimming shortened V by 7 bases and J by 4 bases, and 17 bases separated the two germline ends. The CDR3 runs to 16 residues. Germline V gene data show CDR1 as MDHEN and CDR2 as SYDVKM. The CDR3 DNA reads TGTGCCAGCACCCTTCCCCCCTCGCAGTATAATTCACCCCTCCACTTT. It is translated as CASTLPPSQYNSPLHF.